This T cell receptor (beta chain) was identified during a study of cytomegalovirus exposure and HLA in healthy donors. The study's findings and limits: In a later analysis, an Asian-associated ancestry cluster reportedly showed fewer N-insertions than the 666-donor mean.

With 60 Vbeta and 13 Jbeta primers, the PCR was carried out. Using immunoSEQ multiplex PCR, the repertoire was profiled, and TCRdb retains in-frame clones only, with some absent. This sample yields 65,000 to 85,000 clones, of which around 84% are seen a single time; 2.4% belongs to the top ten. In regard to this clone: Its matching antigen is unknown.

All the people who gave samples were healthy bone marrow donors. The specimen was PBMCs. This clonotype originated in a woman in her forties or fifties in good health and CMV-seronegative.

CDR3 residues: CSARAQTRVDTGELFF. Written as DNA, the CDR3 is TGCAGCGCCAGGGCACAGACCCGGGTGGACACCGGGGAGCTGTTTTTT. The chain recombines TRBV29-1 with TRBJ2-2; maybe TRBD1 (5 bases). V lost 7 bases, J lost 3 bases, and 21 bases lay in between. This CDR3 is 16 amino acids long. Germline V gene sequence: CDR1 SQVTM, CDR2 ANQGSEA.